The rows below give T cell receptor beta chains drawn from one sample of a study of T-cell memory formation after mild COVID-19. TCRdb ran MiXCR on the 5' RACE reads and lists one entry per CDR3 protein. The sample records roughly 280,000 distinct CDR3 sequences, around 15% being singletons. Sequencing was done on a sample of PBMCs or a T cell subset sorted from them (not recorded which). These receptors came from a man aged 18 to 30 who had mild COVID-19 (a few samples of this study predate the infection). Cell type and time point are not known. CDR3s include the opening cysteine and the closing phenylalanine or tryptophan. Fields, in order: clone size, J gene, V gene, D gene, CDR3 protein, CDR3 DNA. A D gene is named only where the DNA matches it firmly. The size field is filled for only some rows; it gives once, few, many or a size class.

>.|TRBJ2-1|TRBV11-2|.
CASSLARTQGGTEQFF
TGTGCCAGCAGCTTAGCCCGGACGCAGGGGGGGACTGAGCAGTTCTTC
>.|TRBJ2-7|TRBV18|TRBD1
CASSVTTGSSYEQYF
TGTGCCAGCTCAGTCACGACAGGGAGCTCCTACGAGCAGTACTTC
>.|TRBJ1-1|TRBV5-1|.
CASKSGVGTEAFF
TGCGCCAGCAAGTCCGGGGTGGGCACTGAAGCTTTCTTT
>.|TRBJ2-5|TRBV6-1|TRBD2
CASSNSGTSEETQYF
TGTGCCAGCAGTAACTCCGGGACTAGCGAAGAGACCCAGTACTTC
>.|TRBJ2-3|TRBV7-8|TRBD2
CASSLRASTRGGSTDTQYF
TGTGCCAGCAGCTTAAGGGCCTCTACTCGCGGGGGGAGCACAGATACGCAGTATTTT
>few|TRBJ1-1|TRBV3-1|.
CASSQDLTEAFF
TGTGCCAGCAGCCAAGATTTAACTGAAGCTTTCTTT
>few|TRBJ1-1|TRBV27|.
CASSRAGTEAFF
TGTGCCAGCAGTCGGGCGGGCACTGAAGCTTTCTTT
>.|TRBJ1-2|TRBV7-2|.
CASSLAVGVSYGYTF
TGTGCCAGCAGCTTAGCGGTGGGGGTCAGCTATGGCTACACCTTC
>.|TRBJ2-7|TRBV4-3|.
CASSQAAWAGNPYEQYF
TGCGCCAGCAGCCAAGCGGCGTGGGCAGGGAATCCCTACGAGCAGTACTTC
>.|TRBJ2-7|TRBV6-2/TRBV6-3|.
CASSYYYEQYF
TGTGCCAGCAGTTACTACTACGAGCAGTACTTC
>.|TRBJ2-3|TRBV7-9|TRBD2
CASSKIAGGLDTQYF
TGTGCCAGCAGCAAAATAGCGGGGGGGCTAGATACGCAGTATTTT
>few|TRBJ2-5|TRBV20-1|.
CSARDGRGRETQYF
TGCAGTGCTAGAGATGGCAGGGGTAGAGAGACCCAGTACTTC
>few|TRBJ2-3|TRBV4-3|TRBD2
CASSQDPTSGGATDTQYF
TGCGCCAGCAGCCAAGATCCTACTAGCGGGGGCGCCACAGATACGCAGTATTTT
>few|TRBJ2-1|TRBV7-3|TRBD2
CASSMGLAGNEQFF
TGTGCCAGCAGCATGGGACTAGCGGGCAATGAGCAGTTCTTC
>.|TRBJ1-2|TRBV29-1|.
CSVEGGLLQGNYGYTF
TGCAGCGTTGAAGGGGGCCTACTACAGGGAAACTATGGCTACACCTTC
>.|TRBJ2-3|TRBV5-1|TRBD2
CASSSIAGTSTDTQYF
TGCGCCAGCAGCTCAATAGCGGGGACTAGCACAGATACGCAGTATTTT
>few|TRBJ1-5|TRBV10-3|.
CATHGAVNQPQHF
TGTGCCACCCATGGGGCTGTCAATCAGCCCCAGCATTTT
>few|TRBJ2-3|TRBV7-8|.
CASSRQNTQYF
TGTGCCAGCAGCCGACAGAATACGCAGTATTTT
>few|TRBJ1-6|TRBV5-1|.
CASSLARENSPLHF
TGCGCCAGCAGCTTGGCCAGAGAGAATTCACCCCTCCACTTT
>.|TRBJ2-5|TRBV12-3/TRBV12-4|.
CASSLETPQETQYF
TGTGCCAGCAGTTTAGAGACTCCTCAAGAGACCCAGTACTTC
>few|TRBJ2-3|TRBV20-1|TRBD1
CSARAGGTGNTDTQYF
TGCAGTGCTAGAGCAGGGGGGACAGGGAACACAGATACGCAGTATTTT
>few|TRBJ1-5|TRBV4-1|.
CASSHSTASSNQPQHF
TGCGCCAGCAGCCACTCGACAGCCTCAAGCAATCAGCCCCAGCATTTT
>few|TRBJ2-5|TRBV11-2|.
CASSLGRGTQYF
TGTGCCAGCAGCTTAGGACGGGGGACCCAGTACTTC
>few|TRBJ1-1|TRBV30|.
CARSRGEGTEAFF
TGTGCCAGGAGTAGAGGGGAGGGCACTGAAGCTTTTTTT
>few|TRBJ2-4|TRBV5-4|.
CASSPPPGNIQYF
TGTGCCAGCAGCCCACCCCCGGGGAACATTCAGTACTTC
>many|TRBJ1-4|TRBV6-2/TRBV6-3|.
CASSYPAVRAEKLFF
TGTGCCAGCAGTTACCCAGCGGTACGGGCGGAAAAACTGTTTTTT
>.|TRBJ1-1|TRBV5-1|.
CASSTPTGNTEAFF
TGCGCCAGCAGCACACCTACAGGAAACACTGAAGCTTTCTTT
>few|TRBJ1-1|TRBV5-1|.
CASSQRRTAEAFF
TGCGCCAGCAGCCAACGTCGGACAGCCGAAGCTTTCTTT
>.|TRBJ1-4|TRBV21-1|.
CASSTPLLTNEKLFF
TGTGCCAGCAGCACCCCGCTTCTAACTAATGAAAAACTGTTTTTT
>.|TRBJ1-5|TRBV12-3/TRBV12-4|.
CASTWGRDDQPQHF
TGTGCCAGCACCTGGGGCAGGGATGATCAGCCCCAGCATTTT
>few|TRBJ2-7|TRBV5-1|.
CASSLWGDIIYEQYF
TGCGCCAGCAGCTTATGGGGGGACATCATCTACGAGCAGTACTTC
>.|TRBJ2-4|TRBV12-5|.
CASGTADLAKNIQYF
TGTGCTAGTGGGACCGCGGATCTAGCCAAAAACATTCAGTACTTC
>few|TRBJ2-5|TRBV12-3/TRBV12-4|TRBD1
CASSLQGATTQYF
TGTGCCAGCAGTCTTCAGGGGGCTACGACCCAGTACTTC
>.|TRBJ2-1|TRBV7-2|.
CASRNKGGGYNEQFF
TGTGCCAGCAGGAACAAAGGGGGGGGTTACAATGAGCAGTTCTTC
>few|TRBJ1-1|TRBV12-3/TRBV12-4|.
CASSGGVVNTEAFF
TGTGCCAGCAGCGGGGGGGTGGTGAACACTGAAGCTTTCTTT
>medium-sized|TRBJ2-2|TRBV4-1|TRBD1
CASSQPPGGPNTGELFF
TGCGCCAGCAGCCAGCCTCCAGGGGGTCCGAACACCGGGGAGCTGTTTTTT
>.|TRBJ2-5|TRBV3-1|.
CASRRRGMETQYF
TGTGCCAGCAGGCGAAGGGGGATGGAGACCCAGTACTTC
>few|TRBJ1-6|TRBV11-2|.
CASSFGLSSPLHF
TGTGCCAGCAGCTTCGGTCTGAGTTCACCCCTCCACTTT
>many|TRBJ2-5|TRBV4-1|.
CASSPRSSGSGGETQYF
TGCGCCAGCAGCCCCAGATCTTCAGGCAGCGGAGGAGAGACCCAGTACTTC
>many|TRBJ2-3|TRBV5-1|.
CASSLGQVTGTDTQYF
TGCGCCAGCAGCTTGGGACAGGTAACCGGGACAGATACGCAGTATTTT
>few|TRBJ2-2|TRBV7-9|.
CASRATRNTGELFF
TGTGCCAGCAGGGCTACTAGAAACACCGGGGAGCTGTTTTTT
>.|TRBJ2-1|TRBV20-1|.
CSARDTGLNNEQFF
TGCAGTGCTAGAGATACAGGACTGAACAATGAGCAGTTCTTC
>.|TRBJ2-7|TRBV5-1|TRBD1
CASAPGTDTYEQYF
TGCGCCAGCGCTCCCGGGACAGACACCTACGAGCAGTACTTC
>.|TRBJ2-3|TRBV24-1|TRBD2
CATSGAGTDTQYF
TGTGCCACCAGTGGAGCGGGGACAGATACGCAGTATTTT
>few|TRBJ2-4|TRBV4-1|TRBD1
CASSQEPHRGRHIQYF
TGCGCCAGCAGCCAAGAACCTCACAGGGGAAGGCACATTCAGTACTTC
>few|TRBJ1-1|TRBV7-2|TRBD1
CASGRDRGRTEAFF
TGTGCCAGCGGACGGGACAGGGGTAGAACTGAAGCTTTCTTT
>few|TRBJ2-4|TRBV2|.
CASSERSLVQYF
TGTGCCAGCAGTGAGCGGTCTCTAGTTCAGTACTTC
>few|TRBJ2-5|TRBV9|.
CASSVVGQQETQYF
TGTGCCAGCAGCGTAGTTGGACAGCAAGAGACCCAGTACTTC
>.|TRBJ2-1|TRBV7-9|TRBD1
CASRTAGGAYNEQFF
TGTGCCAGCAGAACCGCAGGGGGCGCTTACAATGAGCAGTTCTTC
>few|TRBJ1-2|TRBV20-1|.
CSARDLVRGYTF
TGCAGTGCTAGAGATCTGGTTCGCGGCTACACCTTC
>.|TRBJ1-1|TRBV5-1|TRBD1
CASSSGDSMNTEAFF
TGCGCCAGCAGCTCGGGGGACAGCATGAACACTGAAGCTTTCTTT
>many|TRBJ2-5|TRBV15|.
CATSRDPIGLQTQYF
TGTGCCACCAGCAGAGATCCTATAGGGCTGCAGACCCAGTACTTC
>few|TRBJ1-6|TRBV4-3|.
CASSQDQGNNSPLHF
TGCGCCAGCAGCCAAGATCAGGGAAACAATTCACCCCTCCACTTT
>few|TRBJ2-2|TRBV12-3/TRBV12-4|.
CASSLYWGDGELFF
TGTGCCAGCAGTTTATATTGGGGGGACGGGGAGCTGTTTTTT
>few|TRBJ1-4|TRBV9|.
CASSAERTDGEGIVF
TGTGCCAGCAGCGCCGAAAGGACGGACGGTGAAGGAATCGTTTTT